The clone carrying this TCR beta chain was observed many times. An end of the junction differs from the germline gene, which may be a read error. This entry belongs to a study of blood T cells in healthy people across ages. Germline CDR1 MGHRA, CDR2 YSYEKL. The CDR3 is 15 amino acids. The second PCR ran about 6 to 12 cycles with a sample-barcoded 5' primer and J-beta primers. Every cDNA was tagged by a template-switch adaptor with 12 random nucleotides. TCRdb re-called the 5' RACE reads through MiXCR, storing one row per CDR3 protein. The sample lists 550,000 to 750,000 distinct CDR3 sequences; 20% to 25% were seen once.

This TCR was recovered from a man between 65 and 80 years old in good health. The sequenced material came from blood. This chain links TRBV4-1 with TRBJ2-1, with 13 bases matching TRBD2. CDR3 sequence: CASSQGLAGYNEQFF. CDR3 DNA sequence: TGTGCCAGCAGCCAGGGACTAGCGGGATACAATGAGCAGTTCTTC.